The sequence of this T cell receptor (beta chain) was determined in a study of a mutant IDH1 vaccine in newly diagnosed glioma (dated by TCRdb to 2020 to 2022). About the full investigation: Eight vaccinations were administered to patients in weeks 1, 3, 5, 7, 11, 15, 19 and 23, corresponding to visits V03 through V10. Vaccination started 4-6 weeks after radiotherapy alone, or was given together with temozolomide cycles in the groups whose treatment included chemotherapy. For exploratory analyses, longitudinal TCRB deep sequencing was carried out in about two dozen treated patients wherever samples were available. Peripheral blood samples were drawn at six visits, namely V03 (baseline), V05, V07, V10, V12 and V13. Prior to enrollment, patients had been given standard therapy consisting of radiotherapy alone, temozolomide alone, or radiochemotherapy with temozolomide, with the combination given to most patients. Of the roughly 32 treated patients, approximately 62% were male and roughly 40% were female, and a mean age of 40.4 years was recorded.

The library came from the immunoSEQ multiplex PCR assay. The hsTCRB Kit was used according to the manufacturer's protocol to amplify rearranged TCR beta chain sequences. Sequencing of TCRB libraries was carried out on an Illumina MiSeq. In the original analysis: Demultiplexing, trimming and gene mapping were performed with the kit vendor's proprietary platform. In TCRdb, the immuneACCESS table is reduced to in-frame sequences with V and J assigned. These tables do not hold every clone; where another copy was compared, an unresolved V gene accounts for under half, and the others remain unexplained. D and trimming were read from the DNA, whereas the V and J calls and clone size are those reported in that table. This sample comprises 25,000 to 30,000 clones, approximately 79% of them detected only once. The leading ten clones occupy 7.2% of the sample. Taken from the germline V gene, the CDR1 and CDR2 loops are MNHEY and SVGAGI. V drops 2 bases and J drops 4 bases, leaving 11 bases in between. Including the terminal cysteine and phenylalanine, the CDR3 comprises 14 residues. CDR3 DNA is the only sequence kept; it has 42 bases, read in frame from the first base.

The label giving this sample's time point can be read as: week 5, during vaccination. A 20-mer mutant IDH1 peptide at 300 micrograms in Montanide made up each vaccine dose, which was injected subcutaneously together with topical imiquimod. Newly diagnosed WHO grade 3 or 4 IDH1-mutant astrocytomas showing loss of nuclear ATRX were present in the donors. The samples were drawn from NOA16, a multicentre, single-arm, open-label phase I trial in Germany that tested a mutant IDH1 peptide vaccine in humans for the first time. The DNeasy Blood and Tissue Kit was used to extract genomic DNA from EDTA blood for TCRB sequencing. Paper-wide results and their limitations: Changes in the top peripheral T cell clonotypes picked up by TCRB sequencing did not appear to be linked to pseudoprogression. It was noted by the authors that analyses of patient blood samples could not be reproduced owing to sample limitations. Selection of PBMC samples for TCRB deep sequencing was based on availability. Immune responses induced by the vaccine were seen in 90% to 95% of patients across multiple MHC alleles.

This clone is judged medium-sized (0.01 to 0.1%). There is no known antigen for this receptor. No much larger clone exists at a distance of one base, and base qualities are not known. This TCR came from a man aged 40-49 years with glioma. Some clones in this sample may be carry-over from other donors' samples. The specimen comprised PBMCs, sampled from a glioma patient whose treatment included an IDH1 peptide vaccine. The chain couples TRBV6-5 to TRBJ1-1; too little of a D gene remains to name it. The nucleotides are TGTGCCAGCAGTTACGGGGAATGGAGCACTGAAGCTTTCTTT. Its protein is CASSYGEWSTEAFF.